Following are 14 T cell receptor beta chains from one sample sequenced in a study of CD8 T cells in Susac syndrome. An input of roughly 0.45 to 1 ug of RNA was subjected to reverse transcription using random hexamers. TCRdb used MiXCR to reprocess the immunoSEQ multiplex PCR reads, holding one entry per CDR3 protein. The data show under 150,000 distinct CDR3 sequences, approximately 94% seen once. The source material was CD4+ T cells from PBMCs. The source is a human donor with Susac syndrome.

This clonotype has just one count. The CDR3 region is CASSVEIGKADTQYF. The CDR3 region has the DNA TGTGCCAGCAGTGTGGAGATCGGGAAGGCAGATACGCAGTATTTT. This rearrangement joins TRBV2 to TRBJ2-3, with D perhaps matching TRBD2 (5 bases). Deletions cut 4 bases from V and 4 bases from J, with 15 bases between. This CDR3 spans 15 amino acids. Germline V gene lookup returns CDR1 SNHLY and CDR2 FYNNEI.

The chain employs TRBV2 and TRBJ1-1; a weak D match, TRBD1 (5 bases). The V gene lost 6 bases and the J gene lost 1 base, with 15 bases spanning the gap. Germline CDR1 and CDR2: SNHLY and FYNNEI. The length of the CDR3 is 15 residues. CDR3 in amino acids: CASRANGAANTEAFF. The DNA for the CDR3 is TGTGCCAGCAGGGCAAACGGGGCGGCGAACACTGAAGCTTTCTTT. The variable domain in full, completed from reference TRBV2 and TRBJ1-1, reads EPEVTQTPSHQVTQMGQEVILRCVPISNHLYFYWYRQILGQKVEFLVSFYNNEISEKSEIFDDQFSVERPDGSNFTLKIRSTKLEDSAMYFCASRANGAANTEAFFGQGTRLTVV.

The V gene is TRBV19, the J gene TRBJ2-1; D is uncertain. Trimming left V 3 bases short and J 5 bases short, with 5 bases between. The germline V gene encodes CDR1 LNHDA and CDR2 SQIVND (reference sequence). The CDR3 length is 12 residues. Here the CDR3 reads CASSIRDNEQFF. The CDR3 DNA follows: TGTGCCAGTAGTATCCGGGACAATGAGCAGTTCTTC.

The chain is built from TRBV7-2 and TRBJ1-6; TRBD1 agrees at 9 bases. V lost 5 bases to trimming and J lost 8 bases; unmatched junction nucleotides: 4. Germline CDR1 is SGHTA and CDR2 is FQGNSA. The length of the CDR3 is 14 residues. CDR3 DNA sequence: TGTGCCAGCAGCCCGGGGACAGGGTATTCACCCCTCCACTTT. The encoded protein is CASSPGTGYSPLHF.

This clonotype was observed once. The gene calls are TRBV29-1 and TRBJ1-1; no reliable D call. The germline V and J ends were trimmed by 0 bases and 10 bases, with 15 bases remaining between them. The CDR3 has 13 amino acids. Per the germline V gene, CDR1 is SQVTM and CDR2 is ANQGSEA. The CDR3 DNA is TGCAGCGTTGAAGATCAGCAGGTTCTGGGAGCTTTCTTT. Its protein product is CSVEDQQVLGAFF. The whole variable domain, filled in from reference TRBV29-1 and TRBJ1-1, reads SAVISQKPSRDICQRGTSLTIQCQVDSQVTMMFWYRQQPGQSLTLIATANQGSEATYESGFVIDKFPISRPNLTFSTLTVSNMSPEDSSIYLCSVEDQQVLGAFFGQGTRLTVV.

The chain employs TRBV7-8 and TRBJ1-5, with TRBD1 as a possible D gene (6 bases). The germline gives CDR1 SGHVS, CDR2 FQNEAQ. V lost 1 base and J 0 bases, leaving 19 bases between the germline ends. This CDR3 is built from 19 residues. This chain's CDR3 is CASSLGGTGLGYSNQPQHF. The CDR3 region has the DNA TGTGCCAGCAGCTTAGGGGGAACAGGGTTGGGATATAGCAATCAGCCCCAGCATTTT.

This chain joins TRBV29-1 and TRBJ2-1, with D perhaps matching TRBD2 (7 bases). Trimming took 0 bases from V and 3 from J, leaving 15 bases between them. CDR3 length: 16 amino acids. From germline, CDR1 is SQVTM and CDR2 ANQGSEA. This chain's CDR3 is CSVEEREGDRYNEQFF. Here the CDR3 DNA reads TGCAGCGTTGAAGAAAGGGAGGGGGACCGCTACAATGAGCAGTTCTTC.

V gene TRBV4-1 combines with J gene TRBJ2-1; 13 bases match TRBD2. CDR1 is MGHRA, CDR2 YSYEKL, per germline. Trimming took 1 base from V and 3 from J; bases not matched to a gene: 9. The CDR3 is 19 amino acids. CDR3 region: CASSQAGGLAGFDYNEQFF. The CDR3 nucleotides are TGCGCCAGCAGCCAAGCAGGGGGACTAGCGGGGTTCGACTACAATGAGCAGTTCTTC.

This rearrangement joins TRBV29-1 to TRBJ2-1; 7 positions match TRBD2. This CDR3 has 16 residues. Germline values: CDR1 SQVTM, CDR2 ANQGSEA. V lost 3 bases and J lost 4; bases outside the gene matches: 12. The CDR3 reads CSVDRREGISYNEQFF. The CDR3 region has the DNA TGCAGCGTTGACAGGAGGGAGGGCATTTCGTACAATGAGCAGTTCTTC.

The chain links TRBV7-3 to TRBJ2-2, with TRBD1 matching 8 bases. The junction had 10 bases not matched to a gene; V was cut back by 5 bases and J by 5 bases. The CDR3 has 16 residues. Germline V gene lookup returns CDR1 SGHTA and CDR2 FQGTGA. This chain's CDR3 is CASSTHRTGWTGELFF. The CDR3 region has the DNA TGTGCCAGCAGCACTCACCGGACAGGGTGGACCGGGGAGCTGTTTTTT.

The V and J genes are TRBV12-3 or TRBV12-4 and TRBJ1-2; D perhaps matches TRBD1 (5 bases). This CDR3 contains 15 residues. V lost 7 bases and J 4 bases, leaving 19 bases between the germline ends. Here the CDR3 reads CASTQAGTSSYGYTF. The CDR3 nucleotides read TGTGCCAGCACCCAAGCCGGGACGAGCAGCTATGGCTACACCTTC.

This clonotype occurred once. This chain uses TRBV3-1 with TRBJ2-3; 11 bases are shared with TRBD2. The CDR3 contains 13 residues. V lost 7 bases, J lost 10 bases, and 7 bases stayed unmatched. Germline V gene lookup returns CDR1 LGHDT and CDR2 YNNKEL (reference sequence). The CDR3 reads CASKLAGVDAQYF. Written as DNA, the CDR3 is TGTGCCAGCAAACTAGCGGGAGTTGATGCGCAGTATTTT.

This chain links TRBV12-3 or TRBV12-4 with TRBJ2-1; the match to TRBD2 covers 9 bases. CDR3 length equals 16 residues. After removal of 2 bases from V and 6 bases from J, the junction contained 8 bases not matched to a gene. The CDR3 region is CASSLSPSGIVNEQFF. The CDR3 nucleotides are TGTGCCAGCAGTTTATCCCCTAGCGGGATTGTCAATGAGCAGTTCTTC.

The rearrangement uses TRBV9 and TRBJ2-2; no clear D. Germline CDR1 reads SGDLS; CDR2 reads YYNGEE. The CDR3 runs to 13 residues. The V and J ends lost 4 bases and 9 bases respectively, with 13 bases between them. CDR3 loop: CASSPPDGWELFF. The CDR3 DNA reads TGTGCCAGCAGCCCGCCGGACGGGTGGGAGCTGTTTTTT.